This T cell receptor beta chain was recorded in a study of regulatory T cells in long-lasting Graves disease. The time point denotes: persistent/refractory GD, antithyroid drugs over 5 years with positive TRAb. The TCR library was prepared using RNA isolated from PBMCs. Building the TCR beta libraries relied on iRepertoire HTBI primers, and CDR3 regions underwent Arm-PCR. TCRdb reanalysed the multiplex PCR reads using MiXCR and keeps one entry per CDR3 protein. The sample has roughly 500,000 distinct CDR3 sequences; 20% are singletons. Trimming pared 4 bases from V and 2 bases from J, leaving 10 bases between. The CDR3 runs to 14 residues.

The clonotype comes from a female donor with Graves disease. The sequencing used peripheral blood mononuclear cells (PBMCs), collected when the disease was refractory, from a patient treated with antithyroid drugs. V is TRBV12-3 or TRBV12-4 and J is TRBJ2-3; no clear D gene. The CDR3 spells CASSSDSLTDTQYF. The CDR3 DNA is TGTGCCAGCAGTTCAGATAGTCTCACAGATACGCAGTATTTT.